The T cell receptor (beta chain) under discussion was sequenced for a study of blood T cell repertoires in COVID-19 (dated by TCRdb to about 2020). Regarding the study in general: Samples covering the acute and convalescent phases of COVID-19 were provided by collaborators in the United States, Italy and Spain. The samples were drawn from two sources: the first 160 participants of the ongoing ImmuneRACE study, and about 1,300 subjects contributed by 6 global collaborators. The material from the prospective study consisted of cDNA or gDNA derived from T cells, B-cell-depleted T cells, or PBMCs. The sample metadata nearly always contained a de-identified subject ID, COVID-19 status, age in years and sex. Where available, HLA class I and class II types were taken from metadata supplied by the sample provider and were not determined by assay-based typing. The dataset comprised deeply sampled blood TCRbeta repertoires from subjects exposed to, actively infected with, or recovered from COVID-19. A freely available public database, intended as a resource for researchers studying the immune response to SARS-CoV-2, is where the repertoires were released. Overall study outcomes, separate from this receptor: Clinical and demographic metadata were provided uncurated, with the amount varying by source and participant.

The immunoSEQ Assay, a bias-controlled multiplex PCR, was used to amplify TCRbeta CDR3 regions from genomic DNA. On the authors' methods: Nucleated cell counts per sample were estimated from amplification of reference gene primers within the assay. To quantify the absolute abundance of each unique TCRbeta CDR3 rearrangement, sequence reads were collapsed and filtered. For each sample, productive Simpson clonality was calculated as the square root of Simpson's diversity index across productive rearrangements. This is the immuneACCESS table as TCRdb keeps it, with only in-frame sequences that have V and J called. A part of the clones is gone; compared with another copy, unresolved V genes explain less than half, and the rest is unexplained. The V and J calls and clone size come from that table; D and trimming were worked out from the DNA. Recorded for this sample are approximately 84,000 clones; approximately 87% of them occurred a single time. Of the sample, about an eighth falls within the top ten clones.

Collaborating institutions collected whole blood in K2EDTA tubes following their own protocols. For TCRbeta analysis, collaborator samples were shipped as frozen whole blood, as isolated PBMCs, or as DNA extracted from either sample type. With regard to this clone: This receptor's antigen is unknown. Base qualities were left out, and no much larger clone turns up one base away.

The CDR3 numbers 13 residues from cysteine through phenylalanine. Just CDR3 DNA is preserved here, 39 bases in frame from base 1. CDR1 GTSNPN and CDR2 SVGIG are derived from the germline V gene (reference sequence). V was cut back by 2 bases and J by 3 bases, leaving a gap of 10 bases between them. What was sequenced was peripheral blood. The sequence was collected from a human donor in a cohort sampled during active COVID-19. The chain is assembled from TRBV30 and TRBJ1-1; the D gene remains uncertain. Here is the DNA: TGTGCCTGGAGTTTTGGCGGGTACACTGAAGCTTTCTTT. It specifies CAWSFGGYTEAFF.